This T cell receptor (beta chain) was recorded in a study of CD8 T cells in Susac syndrome. Details on this clonotype: The target antigen is unknown.

Study-wide findings and caveats: The Susac syndrome CD4+ T cell repertoires displayed no clonal expansion.

Random-hexamer reverse transcription was applied to about 0.5 to 1 ug RNA. TCRdb called the immunoSEQ multiplex PCR reads again in MiXCR, with one record for every CDR3 protein. The table has approximately 150,000 distinct CDR3 sequences, approximately 95% seen once. The CDR3 sequence is 14 residues long. The germline V gene encodes CDR1 SGHRS and CDR2 YFSETQ. Losses at the gene ends were 4 bases for V and 5 bases for J; bases not matched to a gene: 6. The receptor was isolated from a human donor with Susac syndrome. The specimen was CD4+ T cells from PBMCs. This chain joins TRBV5-1 and TRBJ1-1, with 9 bases aligning to TRBD1. The CDR3 sequence: CASSGQGTGTEAFF. The CDR3 DNA follows: TGCGCCAGCAGCGGACAGGGGACGGGGACTGAAGCTTTCTTT.